This entry lists 32 T cell receptor beta chains sequenced from one sample in a study of cytomegalovirus exposure and HLA in healthy donors. A multiplex PCR was run with 60 Vbeta primers and 13 Jbeta primers. Method: immunoSEQ multiplex PCR; TCRdb's copy keeps in-frame clones and lacks some. The sample has approximately 140,000 clones, around 83% seen once. Sequencing used PBMCs. The receptors originated from a girl aged 2 to 9 in good health and CMV-seronegative.

This chain links TRBV9 with TRBJ2-1, with D perhaps TRBD1 (5 bases). Germline lookup yields CDR1 SGDLS and CDR2 YYNGEE. This CDR3 has 14 amino acids. Trimming stripped 0 bases from V and 7 bases from J, with 11 bases between. CDR3 region: CASSVAQKGNEQFF. Written as DNA, the CDR3 is TGTGCCAGCAGCGTAGCCCAAAAGGGGAATGAGCAGTTCTTC.

This clone was found once. The rearrangement uses TRBV19 and TRBJ1-6; D may be TRBD1 (5 bases). The V end was cut by 6 bases, the J end by 9 bases, with 15 bases between. The CDR3 is 14 residues long. CDR1 and CDR2 from the germline V gene are LNHDA and SQIVND (reference sequence). The CDR3, as DNA: TGTGCCAGTAGGTGGGGGGGTATTCTTTCACCCCTCCACTTT. Protein: CASRWGGILSPLHF. The full variable domain, in which reference TRBV19 and TRBJ1-6 provide the parts outside the CDR3, is DGGITQSPKYLFRKEGQNVTLSCEQNLNHDAMYWYRQDPGQGLRLIYYSQIVNDFQKGDIAEGYSVSREKKESFPLTVTSAQKNPTAFYLCASRWGGILSPLHFGNGTRLTVT.

This clone is a singleton in its sample. The CDR3 bases are TGTGCCAGCACTGAAGGGGGCAATGGCTACACCTTC. Protein: CASTEGGNGYTF. The chain is built from TRBV7-9 and TRBJ1-2; 7 bases line up with TRBD1. CDR3 size: 12 residues. J was trimmed by 6 bases and V by 7 bases; bases with no gene match: 5. Germline CDR1 and CDR2: SEHNR and FQNEAQ (reference sequence).

The rearrangement links TRBV30 to TRBJ2-1, with a possible D match to TRBD2 (5 bases). The germline V gene encodes CDR1 GTSNPN and CDR2 SVGIG (reference sequence). This CDR3 region has 15 residues. Trimming pared 1 base from V and 2 bases from J, leaving 12 bases between. CDR3 region: CAWSEESGPYNEQFF. CDR3 nucleotides: TGTGCCTGGAGTGAGGAAAGCGGACCCTACAATGAGCAGTTCTTC.

The chain couples TRBV5-1 to TRBJ2-3, with TRBD2 matching 8 bases. V lost 0 bases, J lost 0 bases, and 3 bases stayed unmatched. Germline values: CDR1 SGHRS, CDR2 YFSETQ. The CDR3 is 16 amino acids. CDR3 DNA: TGCGCCAGCAGCTTGGTGTCTAGCGGGAGCACAGATACGCAGTATTTT. It specifies CASSLVSSGSTDTQYF.

The rearrangement links TRBV7-8 to TRBJ2-7, with 8 bases fitting TRBD1. This CDR3 is 16 amino acids long. Germline V CDR1 and CDR2: SGHVS, FQNEAQ. The V segment lost 4 bases and the J segment 0 bases; nucleotides outside the gene matches: 8. This chain's CDR3 is CASSSLPGQVSYEQYF. The CDR3 nucleotides are TGTGCCAGCAGCTCGCTTCCGGGACAGGTCTCCTACGAGCAGTACTTC.

The chain joins TRBV27 to TRBJ1-2; D possibly corresponds to TRBD1 (6 bases). The V gene's germline CDR1 is MNHEY and CDR2 SMNVEV (reference sequence). V lost 5 bases and J 4 bases, leaving 11 bases between the germline ends. The CDR3 is 13 residues long. DNA of the CDR3: TGTGCCAGCAGTGGGGCAGGGGTCTATGGCTACACCTTC. Protein sequence: CASSGAGVYGYTF.

The V gene is TRBV9, the J gene TRBJ2-7; D not certain. CDR3 length: 15 amino acids. Germline V CDR1 and CDR2: SGDLS, YYNGEE. V shed 4 bases and J shed 5 bases, with 19 bases lying between them. This chain's CDR3 is CASSPRPFPQDEQYF. CDR3 nucleotide sequence: TGTGCCAGCAGCCCCAGGCCATTCCCCCAGGACGAGCAGTACTTC.

The chain couples TRBV27 to TRBJ2-3, with TRBD1 identical over 9 bases. CDR3 size: 16 residues. Trimming removed 3 bases from V and 3 bases from J; junction bases left unmatched: 7. Germline CDR1 and CDR2: MNHEY and SMNVEV (reference sequence). CDR3 in amino acids: CASSFHRGLGTDTQYF. The CDR3, as DNA: TGTGCCAGCAGTTTTCACAGGGGGCTCGGGACAGATACGCAGTATTTT.

The V gene is TRBV30, the J gene TRBJ2-7; 7 bases line up with TRBD2. Germline lookup yields CDR1 GTSNPN and CDR2 SVGIG (reference sequence). V lost 5 bases, J lost 0 bases, and 4 bases stayed unmatched. The length of the CDR3 is 13 residues. CDR3 sequence reads: CAWGSGTSYEQYF. The CDR3 DNA follows: TGTGCCTGGGGAAGCGGGACCTCCTACGAGCAGTACTTC.

The rearrangement uses TRBV7-9 and TRBJ1-1; D is unresolved. Trimming removed 4 bases from V and 3 bases from J, with 18 bases in between. Germline lookup yields CDR1 SEHNR and CDR2 FQNEAQ (reference sequence). This CDR3 has 16 amino acids. CDR3 DNA: TGTGCCAGCAGCTCCCCCGGGTCACTGGTAGACACTGAAGCTTTCTTT. Protein sequence: CASSSPGSLVDTEAFF.

The V and J genes are TRBV19 and TRBJ1-5, with 10 bases matching TRBD1. V trimming: 7 bases; J trimming: 7 bases; junction bases outside the gene matches: 10. Looked up from germline, CDR1 is LNHDA and CDR2 is SQIVND (reference sequence). This CDR3 contains 15 residues. CDR3 region: CASTPNRDRGQPQHF. CDR3 coding DNA: TGTGCCAGTACCCCAAACCGGGACAGGGGACAGCCCCAGCATTTT.

This clone was seen a single time. This same CDR3 is encoded by further DNA sequences in the sample. The chain combines TRBV25-1 with TRBJ2-5, with 12 bases matching TRBD2. The CDR3 extends over 17 amino acids. Germline loops: CDR1 MGHDK, CDR2 SYGVNS. V was clipped by 3 bases and J by 5 bases; unmatched bases: 10. The CDR3 bases are TGTGCCAGCAGTGAGGGGGGGCTAGCGGGAGGGGGTGAGACCCAGTACTTC. This sequence encodes CASSEGGLAGGGETQYF.

The chain couples TRBV6-1 to TRBJ1-2; 10 positions match TRBD1. Germline-derived CDR1 and CDR2 are MNHNS and SASEGT. The V segment lost 5 bases and the J segment 2 bases; nucleotides outside the gene matches: 5. CDR3 length: 15 amino acids. The CDR3 spells CASSPRTGGNYGYTF. The CDR3 DNA is TGTGCCAGCAGTCCCCGGACAGGGGGAAACTATGGCTACACCTTC.

The chain has TRBV5-6 and TRBJ2-3; D unresolved. V was shortened by 4 bases and J by 2 bases, with 11 bases between the two germline ends. The CDR3 sequence is 14 residues long. The V gene's germline CDR1 is SGHDT and CDR2 YYEEEE. The CDR3 sequence is CASSLQSDTDTQYF. For the CDR3, the DNA is TGTGCCAGCAGCCTGCAAAGCGACACAGATACGCAGTATTTT.

This clone was recorded only once. The genes are TRBV27 and TRBJ1-2, with TRBD1 matching over 9 bases. The V and J ends lost 3 bases and 2 bases, in that order; junction bases with no gene match: 7. This CDR3 has 16 residues. CDR1 and CDR2 (germline): MNHEY, SMNVEV (reference sequence). CDR3 in amino acids: CASSFSGQGHNYGYTF. As DNA, the CDR3 is TGTGCCAGCAGTTTCTCGGGACAGGGCCACAACTATGGCTACACCTTC.

V is TRBV30 and J is TRBJ1-2; 7 nucleotides line up with TRBD1. CDR3 size: 13 residues. CDR1 GTSNPN and CDR2 SVGIG come from the germline V gene (reference sequence). V shed 4 bases and J 6 bases; nucleotides not matched to a gene: 8. The CDR3 coding sequence is TGTGCCTGGAACAGAAGGACAGGAGATGGCTACACCTTC. It encodes CAWNRRTGDGYTF.

Comments on this clone: The junction shows a germline mismatch at one end, possibly a read error. Other DNA sequences within the sample encode an identical CDR3. V is TRBV15 and J is TRBJ1-6; D call uncertain. This CDR3 spans 15 amino acids. Germline CDR1 LNHNV, CDR2 YYDKDF (reference sequence). This chain's CDR3 is CATSRSLSYNSPLHF. DNA of the CDR3: TGTGCCACCAGCAGGAGTTTGTCCTATAATTCCCCCCTCCACTTT.

The V call is TRBV2, the J call TRBJ2-7; D is perhaps TRBD1 (5 bases). Trimming left V 5 bases short and J 5 bases short, with 13 bases between. The germline CDR1 and CDR2 sequences are SNHLY and FYNNEI. The CDR3 covers 13 residues. CDR3 region: CASSTRQTDEQYF. The CDR3 DNA follows: TGTGCCAGCAGTACCCGACAGACCGACGAGCAGTACTTC. Using reference TRBV2 and TRBJ2-7 for the parts outside the CDR3, the full variable domain is EPEVTQTPSHQVTQMGQEVILRCVPISNHLYFYWYRQILGQKVEFLVSFYNNEISEKSEIFDDQFSVERPDGSNFTLKIRSTKLEDSAMYFCASSTRQTDEQYFGPGTRLTVT.

In its sample, this clone was seen once. This chain uses TRBV29-1 with TRBJ2-1; 7 bases line up with TRBD2. Germline loops: CDR1 SQVTM, CDR2 ANQGSEA. CDR3 length: 13 amino acids. J gave up 5 bases and V 6 bases, and 7 bases lay outside the gene matches. CDR3 protein: CSVRSGGDNEQFF. Here the CDR3 DNA reads TGCAGCGTGAGAAGTGGGGGGGACAATGAGCAGTTCTTC.

The J gene is TRBJ2-7, the V gene TRBV21-1; the table names TRBD2, a call not compared with the DNA. TRBV21-1 is noted as a pseudogene. The length of the CDR3 is 17 residues. In nucleotides, the CDR3 is TGTGCCAGCAGCAAAGTGTGGGCTAGCGGGAGAGGTTACGAGCAGTACTTC. The encoded protein is CASSKVWASGRGYEQYF.

This sequence joins TRBV4-1 and TRBJ2-2; 8 bases line up with TRBD2. Germline values: CDR1 MGHRA, CDR2 YSYEKL. V was pared by 0 bases and J by 0 bases, with 6 bases of the junction left unmatched. This CDR3 has 18 amino acids. CDR3 sequence: CASSQDLSGATNTGELFF. CDR3 in DNA: TGCGCCAGCAGCCAAGATCTTAGCGGGGCGACGAACACCGGGGAGCTGTTTTTT.

The chain has TRBV6-1 and TRBJ2-2, with TRBD1 matching over 9 bases. The J segment lost 5 bases and the V segment lost 2 bases, leaving 9 bases of the junction unmatched. CDR3 length equals 17 residues. CDR1 and CDR2 (germline): MNHNS, SASEGT. This CDR3 reads CASSERPGQGWTGELFF. CDR3 bases: TGTGCCAGCAGTGAAAGGCCGGGACAGGGCTGGACCGGGGAGCTGTTTTTT.

This clone appeared once. This rearrangement joins TRBV2 to TRBJ1-2; TRBD1 is a possible D gene (6 bases). Germline V gives CDR1 SNHLY, CDR2 FYNNEI. The CDR3 totals 16 residues. V was shortened by 0 bases and J by 5 bases, with 16 bases between the two germline ends. The CDR3 region has the DNA TGTGCCAGCAGTGAAGCTTTACAGGGTTCCGGTTATGGCTACACCTTC. Amino acids: CASSEALQGSGYGYTF.

The rearrangement joins TRBV10-3 to TRBJ1-1, with TRBD1 matching 9 bases. This CDR3 has 15 amino acids. Looked up from germline, CDR1 is ENHRY and CDR2 is SYGVKD. The trim removed 6 bases at V and 3 bases at J, leaving 8 bases unmatched. CDR3 residues: CAIRGQGTGYTEAFF. CDR3 nucleotide sequence: TGTGCCATCAGGGGACAGGGTACAGGGTACACTGAAGCTTTCTTT.

This rearrangement joins TRBV2 to TRBJ2-7; possibly TRBD2 for D (6 bases). Trimming removed 9 bases at V and 3 bases at J, with 12 bases between. The CDR3 contains 12 residues. CDR1 is SNHLY and CDR2 is FYNNEI in the germline V gene. The CDR3 protein is CASFGGLYEQYF. The CDR3 DNA reads as TGTGCCAGTTTTGGAGGGCTCTACGAGCAGTACTTC.

The CDR3 bases are TGTGCCAGAATCCCCGGGACAGCCTACGAGCAGTACTTC. It is translated as CARIPGTAYEQYF. The chain combines TRBV5-3 with TRBJ2-7, with 7 bases identical to TRBD1. TRBV5-3 is an open reading frame whose function is uncertain. V was pared by 6 bases and J by 2 bases, with 5 bases of the junction left unmatched. This CDR3 is built from 13 residues.

V usage is TRBV4-2 and J usage is TRBJ2-7, with 10 bases aligning to TRBD2. Germline V gene data show CDR1 as LGHNA and CDR2 as YNFKEQ. After removal of 5 bases from V and 0 bases from J, the junction contained 7 bases not matched to a gene. The CDR3 is made up of 16 amino acids. CDR3 in amino acids: CASSATGTSDSYEQYF. CDR3 sequence (DNA): TGTGCCAGCAGCGCCACCGGGACTAGCGACTCCTACGAGCAGTACTTC.

This clone was observed a single time. The chain uses TRBV7-9 and TRBJ1-2; unclear D gene. With 5 bases removed from V and 7 bases from J, the gap between germline ends came to 8 bases. Germline V lookup: CDR1 SEHNR, CDR2 FQNEAQ (reference sequence). This CDR3 contains 11 residues. The CDR3 spells CASSQVSGYTF. As DNA, the CDR3 is TGTGCCAGCAGCCAGGTCTCTGGCTACACCTTC.

This chain uses TRBV7-6 with TRBJ1-4, with D possibly matching TRBD1 (6 bases). V was trimmed by 4 bases and J by 3 bases, leaving 15 bases between them. Germline assignment: CDR1 SGHVS and CDR2 FNYEAQ. This CDR3 is built from 16 residues. DNA for the CDR3: TGTGCCAGCAGCTCCTATACAGGGAGGGCTAATGAAAAACTGTTTTTT. Amino acid sequence: CASSSYTGRANEKLFF.

In DNA form, the CDR3 reads TGCAGTGCTAACGACAGGGGTGAGCAGTTCTTC. Protein sequence: CSANDRGEQFF. The genes are TRBV20-1 and TRBJ2-1, with 8 bases lining up with TRBD1. The CDR3 contains 11 residues. V trimming: 4 bases; J trimming: 9 bases; junction bases outside the gene matches: 2. The V gene's germline CDR1 is DFQATT and CDR2 SNEGSKA (reference sequence).

This clone was found a few times. The V gene is TRBV18, the J gene TRBJ1-2; weak D call: TRBD1 (6 bases). The CDR3 consists of 12 residues. Trimming removed 8 bases from V and 6 bases from J, with 13 bases in between. Germline CDR1 KGHSH, CDR2 LQKENI. The CDR3 sequence: CASTNRVHGYTF. CDR3 coding DNA: TGTGCCAGCACAAACAGGGTCCATGGCTACACCTTC.